The subject of this entry is one T cell receptor (beta chain). As yet, its antigen is unknown. These data come from a study of T cell responses to AZD1222 COVID-19 vaccine. Findings of the study overall: A mostly white British donor set with more females was recruited, and clonal diversity was possibly underestimated. Unmutated variant regions are reportedly the target of nearly half of TCRs that are spike-specific. With two AZD1222 doses given, Spike-specific TCR breadth and depth both rose.

From germline, CDR1 is GTSNPN and CDR2 SVGIG (reference sequence). This CDR3 comprises 14 residues. V was cut by 4 bases and J by 0 bases, with 10 bases left in between. Sequencing used immunoSEQ multiplex PCR; TCRdb keeps in-frame clones, though not all of them. The sample has around 110,000 clones, around 90% seen once. V usage is TRBV30 and J usage is TRBJ1-3; no reliable D call. The clonotype originates from an adult in good health. Specimen: peripheral blood, collected on day 0 of AZD1222 vaccination. The CDR3 nucleotides read TGTGCCTGGAACCTAGCCGTCTCTGGAAACACCATATATTTT. This sequence encodes CAWNLAVSGNTIYF.